A selection of T cell receptor beta chains follows, all from one sample in a study of T cell responses to AZD1222 COVID-19 vaccine. The table came from immunoSEQ multiplex PCR; TCRdb's copy has only in-frame clones and leaves some out. The table has about 120,000 clones, approximately 87% seen once. Sequences were derived from peripheral blood, sampled on day 0 of AZD1222 vaccination. These TCRs come from an adult in good health. Both conserved end residues are part of each CDR3. The D gene is left open where the match is weak. Where a row states a size, it is once, few, many or the class of an expanded clone; other rows omit it.

>.|TRBV5-1|.|TRBJ1-1
TGCGCCAGCAGCTTGGCTCGAGTTAACACTGAAGCTTTCTTT
CASSLARVNTEAFF
>.|TRBV6-5|.|TRBJ1-4
TGTGCCAGCAGTTATTTCGGGGTGACTAATGAAAAACTGTTTTTT
CASSYFGVTNEKLFF
>.|TRBV25-1|.|TRBJ2-7
TGTGCCAGCAGCCTCGTGTTCTCCTACGAGCAGTACTTC
CASSLVFSYEQYF
>.|TRBV2|TRBD1|TRBJ1-2
TGTGCCAGCACTTGGGACAGCTCTAACTATGGCTACACCTTC
CASTWDSSNYGYTF
>.|TRBV2|.|TRBJ1-5
TGTGCCACCTCCCGGGACATGGACAATCAGCCCCAGCATTTT
CATSRDMDNQPQHF
>.|TRBV7-8|TRBD1|TRBJ1-2
TGTGCCAGCAGCTTAGGGGGACAGTTCTATGGCTACACCTTC
CASSLGGQFYGYTF
>.|TRBV19|TRBD2|TRBJ2-7
TGTGCCAGTAGTATCCCCGAGTCTAGCGGGGTCTACGAGCAGTACTTC
CASSIPESSGVYEQYF
>.|TRBV4-3|TRBD1|TRBJ2-1
TGCGCCAGCAGCCAAGCCCGGGACAGAAATGAGCAGTTCTTC
CASSQARDRNEQFF
>.|TRBV18|.|TRBJ1-1
TGTGCCAGCTCAGGGGATGGCACTGAAGCTTTCTTT
CASSGDGTEAFF
>.|TRBV19|.|TRBJ1-5
TGTGCCAGTAGTACGCAGGGGTTTCAGCCCCAGCATTTT
CASSTQGFQPQHF
>medium-sized|TRBV19|.|TRBJ2-7
TGTGCCAGTAGGCCGGGAACCGACTACGAGCAGTACTTC
CASRPGTDYEQYF
>.|TRBV6-5|.|TRBJ2-5
TGTGCCAGCAGCCTTAGACGGGGTCCCCAAGAGACCCAGTACTTC
CASSLRRGPQETQYF
>.|TRBV5-1|.|TRBJ2-5
TGCGCCAGCAGCTTGGCCCCAGGGGAAGAGACCCAGTACTTC
CASSLAPGEETQYF
>.|TRBV20-1|.|TRBJ2-1
TGCAGTGCTAGTATACCGGGATACAATGAGCAGTTCTTC
CSASIPGYNEQFF